Here is one T cell receptor (beta chain) with its context. This sample is drawn from a study of blood T cell repertoires in COVID-19. Study as a whole: The United States, Italy and Spain were the sources of the acute and convalescent COVID-19 samples. PBMCs, B-cell-depleted T cells, or T cells were the source of the cDNA or gDNA that made up the material.

This CDR3 is 16 amino acids long. Per germline, CDR1 WNHNN and CDR2 SYGVQD (reference sequence). V was clipped by 5 bases and J by 4 bases; unmatched bases: 8. Assay: immunoSEQ multiplex PCR; the TCRdb copy retains only in-frame clones and omits some. The table includes 120,000 to 150,000 clones, roughly 86% detected once. Source material: peripheral blood. The chain joins TRBV10-1 to TRBJ2-1, with 10 bases fitting TRBD2. This TCR was sampled from a man in his fifties or sixties with active or convalescent COVID-19. CDR3 in amino acids: CASSSLAGRPYNEQFF. DNA of the CDR3: TGCGCCAGCAGTTCACTAGCGGGAAGGCCGTACAATGAGCAGTTCTTC.